The TCR beta chain described here comes from a study of CD8 T cells in ankylosing spondylitis. The CDR3 is made up of 17 amino acids. Study-level findings and limits: Existing reports had already noted some motif variants in reactive arthritis synovial fluid and blood. Made up of eight highly homologous variants, a TCR beta motif appeared characteristic of ankylosing spondylitis blood.

Each TCR beta library was made by quantitative 5'-RACE that incorporated molecular barcodes. TCRdb called the 5' RACE reads again in MiXCR, with one record for every CDR3 protein. This sample carries 240,000 or so distinct CDR3 sequences, about 10% of them seen once, and the ten largest clones take less than 8%. This clonotype was seen more than once but under ten times. The antigen is not known. The specimen sequenced was blood, either unsorted or a sorted T cell fraction (not recorded which). The rearrangement uses TRBV21-1 and TRBJ2-7; the tabulated D call, TRBD2, remains unverified against the DNA. TRBV21-1 represents a pseudogene. The receptor was derived from a male donor with ankylosing spondylitis or in good health (not recorded which). The CDR3 region is CASSKLSGCGDPYEQYF. The CDR3 coding sequence is TGTGCCAGCAGCAAATTAAGTGGTTGCGGGGATCCCTACGAGCAGTACTTC.